This TCR beta chain is drawn from a study of blood T cell repertoires in COVID-19. Study context: Sites across the United States, Italy and Spain contributed samples from acute and convalescent COVID-19. PBMCs, B-cell-depleted T cells, or T cells were the source of the cDNA or gDNA that made up the material.

Only in-frame clones appear in the TCRdb table, and some are missing; sequencing was by immunoSEQ multiplex PCR. The table includes around 130,000 clones, roughly four fifths detected once. This receptor was obtained from a human donor in a cohort sampled during active COVID-19. Sequenced: peripheral blood.

CDR3 sequence reads: CASSSDRDTDTQYF. CDR3 nucleotides: TGTGCCAGCAGCTCCGACAGGGACACAGATACGCAGTATTTT. This rearrangement joins TRBV7-9 to TRBJ2-3; 7 bases agree with TRBD1. The V gene end was trimmed by 4 bases and the J gene end by 2 bases; junction bases not matched to a gene: 3. This CDR3 has 14 amino acids. Germline V gene lookup returns CDR1 SEHNR and CDR2 FQNEAQ (reference sequence).